The entry below describes one T cell receptor (beta chain). This specimen includes other DNA sequences encoding the same CDR3. These data come from a study of OX40 agonist ivuxolimab in advanced cancers. Profiling relied on immunoSEQ multiplex PCR, and the TCRdb table lists in-frame clones only, not all of them. The sample carries 66,000 or so clones, roughly 80% recorded once. The CDR3 is 12 residues long. Germline CDR1 is SGHTA and CDR2 is FQGNSA. V was cut by 1 base and J by 3 bases, with 4 bases left in between. The starting material was CD4+ or CD8+ T cells sorted from blood, obtained in a trial of the OX40 agonist ivuxolimab. This chain uses TRBV7-2 with TRBJ2-7; no firm D call. The sequence was collected from an adult with an advanced solid tumor such as melanoma, head and neck, liver or kidney cancer. CDR3: CASSLVGYEQYF. Written as DNA, the CDR3 is TGTGCCAGCAGCTTAGTGGGCTACGAGCAGTACTTC.